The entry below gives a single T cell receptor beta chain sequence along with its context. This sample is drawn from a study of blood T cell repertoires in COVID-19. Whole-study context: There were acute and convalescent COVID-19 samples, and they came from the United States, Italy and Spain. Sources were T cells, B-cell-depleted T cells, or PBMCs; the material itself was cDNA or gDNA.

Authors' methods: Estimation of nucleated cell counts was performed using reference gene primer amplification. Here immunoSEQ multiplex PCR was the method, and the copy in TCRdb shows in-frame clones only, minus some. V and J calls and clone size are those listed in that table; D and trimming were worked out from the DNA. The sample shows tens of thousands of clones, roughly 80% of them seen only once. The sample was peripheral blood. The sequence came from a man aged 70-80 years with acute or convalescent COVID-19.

The CDR3 DNA is TGTGCCAGCAGTGGGGGCTTTGACCTCGAACCCTACTTC. This codes for CASSGGFDLEPYF. The chain joins TRBV28 to TRBJ2-4, with D maybe TRBD1 (6 bases). The CDR3 runs to 13 residues. V was pared by 5 bases and J by 16 bases, with 21 bases between. Germline CDR1 reads MDHEN; CDR2 reads SYDVKM.